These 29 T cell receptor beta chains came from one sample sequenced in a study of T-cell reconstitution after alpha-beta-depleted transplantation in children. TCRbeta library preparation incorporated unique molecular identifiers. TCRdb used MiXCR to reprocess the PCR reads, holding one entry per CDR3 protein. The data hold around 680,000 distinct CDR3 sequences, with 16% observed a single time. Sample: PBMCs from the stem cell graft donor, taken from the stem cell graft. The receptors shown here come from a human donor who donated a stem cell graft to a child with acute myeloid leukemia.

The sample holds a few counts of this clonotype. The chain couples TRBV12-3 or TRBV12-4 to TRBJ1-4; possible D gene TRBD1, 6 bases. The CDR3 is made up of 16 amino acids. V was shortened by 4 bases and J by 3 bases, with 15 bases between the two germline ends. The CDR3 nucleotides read TGTGCCAGCAGTTCTACAGGGATCCGGGCTAATGAAAAACTGTTTTTT. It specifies CASSSTGIRANEKLFF.

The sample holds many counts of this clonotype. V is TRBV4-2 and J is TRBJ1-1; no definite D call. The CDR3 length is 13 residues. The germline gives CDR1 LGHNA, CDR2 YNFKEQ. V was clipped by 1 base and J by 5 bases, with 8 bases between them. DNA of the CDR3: TGTGCCAGCAGCCAAGGAGGTCAAACTGAAGCTTTCTTT. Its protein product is CASSQGGQTEAFF.

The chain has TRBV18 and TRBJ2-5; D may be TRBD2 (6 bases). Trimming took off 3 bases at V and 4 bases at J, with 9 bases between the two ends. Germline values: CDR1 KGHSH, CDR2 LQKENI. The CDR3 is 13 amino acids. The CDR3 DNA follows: TGTGCCAGCTCACCGACGGAGGGAGAGACCCAGTACTTC. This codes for CASSPTEGETQYF.

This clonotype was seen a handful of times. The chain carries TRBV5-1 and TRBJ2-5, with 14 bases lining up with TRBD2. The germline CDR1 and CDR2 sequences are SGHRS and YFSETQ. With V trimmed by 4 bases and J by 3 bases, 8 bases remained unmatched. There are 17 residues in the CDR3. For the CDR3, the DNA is TGCGCCAGCAGCCTAAGGACTAGCGGGGGGCTAGAAGAGACCCAGTACTTC. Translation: CASSLRTSGGLEETQYF.

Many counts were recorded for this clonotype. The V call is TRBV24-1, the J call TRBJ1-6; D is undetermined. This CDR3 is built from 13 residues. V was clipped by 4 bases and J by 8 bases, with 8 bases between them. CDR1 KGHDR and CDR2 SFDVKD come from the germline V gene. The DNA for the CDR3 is TGTGCCACCAGTGAACACGGGGATTCACCCCTCCACTTT. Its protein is CATSEHGDSPLHF.

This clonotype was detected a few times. This CDR3 reads CSVRLAGGLTDTQYF. DNA for the CDR3: TGCAGCGTAAGACTAGCGGGGGGCCTCACAGATACGCAGTATTTT. The rearrangement links TRBV29-1 to TRBJ2-3, with 13 bases that match TRBD2. V was pared by 6 bases and J by 2 bases, with 5 bases of the junction left unmatched. The CDR3 is 15 amino acids. The germline V gene has CDR1 SQVTM and CDR2 ANQGSEA.

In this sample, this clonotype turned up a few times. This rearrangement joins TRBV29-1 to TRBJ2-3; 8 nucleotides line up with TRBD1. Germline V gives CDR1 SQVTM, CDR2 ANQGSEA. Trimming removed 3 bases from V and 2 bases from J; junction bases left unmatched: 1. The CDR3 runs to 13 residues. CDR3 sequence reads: CSVEGQVTDTQYF. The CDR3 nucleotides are TGCAGCGTTGAGGGACAGGTCACAGATACGCAGTATTTT.

The CDR3 sequence is CASSQGWGRTDTQYF. CDR3 bases: TGTGCCAGCAGCCAAGGCTGGGGGAGGACAGATACGCAGTATTTT. V gene TRBV7-6 combines with J gene TRBJ2-3, with D possibly matching TRBD2 (6 bases). V lost 5 bases and J 3 bases, leaving 15 bases between the germline ends. The CDR3 covers 15 residues. The germline V gene encodes CDR1 SGHVS and CDR2 FNYEAQ.

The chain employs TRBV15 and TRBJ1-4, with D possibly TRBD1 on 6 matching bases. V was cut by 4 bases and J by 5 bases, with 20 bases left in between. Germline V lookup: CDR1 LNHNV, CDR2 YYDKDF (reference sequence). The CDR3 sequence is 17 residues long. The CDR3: CATSTVRWGQGNEKLFF. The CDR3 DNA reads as TGTGCCACCAGCACGGTACGATGGGGCCAGGGGAATGAAAAACTGTTTTTT.

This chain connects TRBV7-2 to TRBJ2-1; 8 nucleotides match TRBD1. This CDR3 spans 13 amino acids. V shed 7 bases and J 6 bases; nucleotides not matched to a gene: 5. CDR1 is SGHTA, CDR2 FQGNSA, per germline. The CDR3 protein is CASNRDRTNEQFF. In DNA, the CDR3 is TGTGCCAGCAACCGGGACAGGACCAATGAGCAGTTCTTC.

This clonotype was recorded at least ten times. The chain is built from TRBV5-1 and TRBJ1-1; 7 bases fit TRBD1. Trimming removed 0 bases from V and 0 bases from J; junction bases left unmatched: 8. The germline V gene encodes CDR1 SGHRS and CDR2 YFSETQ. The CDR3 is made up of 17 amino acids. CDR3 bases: TGCGCCAGCAGCTTGGAGTGGCAGGGGGGGCTGAACACTGAAGCTTTCTTT. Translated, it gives CASSLEWQGGLNTEAFF.

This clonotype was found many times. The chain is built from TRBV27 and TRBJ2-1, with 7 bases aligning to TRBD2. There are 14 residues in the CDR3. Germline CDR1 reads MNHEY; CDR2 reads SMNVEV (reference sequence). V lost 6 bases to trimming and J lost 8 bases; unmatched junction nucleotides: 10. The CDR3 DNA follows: TGTGCCAGCAGGCGCATGGGAGGGTTGGATGAGCAGTTCTTC. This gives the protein CASRRMGGLDEQFF.

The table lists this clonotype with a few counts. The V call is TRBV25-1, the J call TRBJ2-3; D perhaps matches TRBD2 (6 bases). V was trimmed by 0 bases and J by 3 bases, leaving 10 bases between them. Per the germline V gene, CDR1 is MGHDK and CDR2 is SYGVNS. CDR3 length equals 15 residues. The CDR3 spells CASSEYTSRTDTQYF. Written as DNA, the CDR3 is TGTGCCAGCAGTGAATATACTAGCAGGACAGATACGCAGTATTTT.

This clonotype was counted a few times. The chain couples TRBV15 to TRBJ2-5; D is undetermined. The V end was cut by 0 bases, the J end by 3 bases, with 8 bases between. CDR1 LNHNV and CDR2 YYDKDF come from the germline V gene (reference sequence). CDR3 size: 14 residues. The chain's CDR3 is CATSRDIGKETQYF. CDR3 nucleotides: TGTGCCACCAGCAGAGATATAGGGAAAGAGACCCAGTACTTC.

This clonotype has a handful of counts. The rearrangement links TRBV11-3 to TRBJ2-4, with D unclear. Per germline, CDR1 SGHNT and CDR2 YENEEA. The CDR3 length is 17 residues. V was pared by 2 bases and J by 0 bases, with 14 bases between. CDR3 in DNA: TGTGCCAGCAGCTTATCATCCCCAACACTAGCCAAAAACATTCAGTACTTC. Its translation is CASSLSSPTLAKNIQYF.

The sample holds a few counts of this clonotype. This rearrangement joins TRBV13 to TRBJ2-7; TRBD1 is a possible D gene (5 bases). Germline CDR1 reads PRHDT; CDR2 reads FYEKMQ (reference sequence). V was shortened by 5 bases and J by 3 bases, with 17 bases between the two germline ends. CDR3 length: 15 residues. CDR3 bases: TGTGCCAGCAGCAGAGGTGGACATTCGTACTACGAGCAGTACGTC. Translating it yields CASSRGGHSYYEQYV.

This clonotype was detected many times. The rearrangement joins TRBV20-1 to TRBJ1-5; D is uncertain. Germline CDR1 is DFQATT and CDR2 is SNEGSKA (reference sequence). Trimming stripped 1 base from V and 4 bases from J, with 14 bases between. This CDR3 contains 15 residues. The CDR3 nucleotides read TGCAGTGCTAGAGCCCCGGGCCGGGCAAATCAGCCCCAGCATTTT. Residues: CSARAPGRANQPQHF.

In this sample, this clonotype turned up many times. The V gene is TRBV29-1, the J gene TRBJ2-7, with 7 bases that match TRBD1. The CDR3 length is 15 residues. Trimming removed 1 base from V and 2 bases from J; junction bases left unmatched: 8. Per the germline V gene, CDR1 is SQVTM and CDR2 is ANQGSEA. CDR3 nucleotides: TGCAGCGTTGAAGTAGGGACAGCCGCCCCCTACGAGCAGTACTTC. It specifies CSVEVGTAAPYEQYF.

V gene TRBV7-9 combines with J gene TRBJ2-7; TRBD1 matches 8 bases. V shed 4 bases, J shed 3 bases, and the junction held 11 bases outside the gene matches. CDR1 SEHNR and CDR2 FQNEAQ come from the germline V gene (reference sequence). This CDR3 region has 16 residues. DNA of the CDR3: TGTGCCAGCAGCTGGGATCGGGACAGGAACAACTACGAGCAGTACTTC. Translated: CASSWDRDRNNYEQYF.

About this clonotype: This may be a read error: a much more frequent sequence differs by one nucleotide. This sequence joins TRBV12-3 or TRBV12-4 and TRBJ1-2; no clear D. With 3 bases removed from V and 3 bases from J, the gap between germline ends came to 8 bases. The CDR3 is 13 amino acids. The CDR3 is CASSFSEDYGYTF. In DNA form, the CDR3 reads TGTGCCAGCAGTTTTTCAGAGGACTATGGCTACACCTTC.

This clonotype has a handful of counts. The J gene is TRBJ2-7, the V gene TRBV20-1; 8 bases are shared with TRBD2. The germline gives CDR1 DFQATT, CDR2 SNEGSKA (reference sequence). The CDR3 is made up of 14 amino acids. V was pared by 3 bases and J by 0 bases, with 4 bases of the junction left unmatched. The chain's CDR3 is CSASAGGFSYEQYV. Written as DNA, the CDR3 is TGCAGTGCTAGTGCGGGGGGTTTCTCCTACGAGCAGTACGTC.

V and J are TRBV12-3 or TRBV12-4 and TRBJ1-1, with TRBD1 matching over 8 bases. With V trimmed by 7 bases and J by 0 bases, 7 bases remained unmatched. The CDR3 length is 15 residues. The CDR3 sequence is CASNALTGVNTEAFF. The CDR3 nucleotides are TGTGCCAGCAATGCCTTGACAGGGGTGAACACTGAAGCTTTCTTT.

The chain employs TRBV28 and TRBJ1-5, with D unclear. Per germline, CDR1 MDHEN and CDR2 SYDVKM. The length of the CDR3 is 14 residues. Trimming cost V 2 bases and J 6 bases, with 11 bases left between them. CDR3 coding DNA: TGTGCCAGCAGTTTAGGGCAGGTACCTCAGCCCCAGCATTTT. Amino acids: CASSLGQVPQPQHF.

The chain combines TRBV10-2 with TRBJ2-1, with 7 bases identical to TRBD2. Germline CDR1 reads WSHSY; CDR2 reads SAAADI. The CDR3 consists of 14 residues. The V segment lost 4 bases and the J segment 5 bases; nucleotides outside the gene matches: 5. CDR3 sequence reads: CASSGGGGNNEQFF. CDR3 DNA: TGCGCCAGCAGTGGGGGCGGGGGTAACAATGAGCAGTTCTTC.

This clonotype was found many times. Here the CDR3 reads CASSLEKSTVVSYEQYF. CDR3 nucleotides: TGTGCCAGCAGCTTGGAAAAGTCGACAGTTGTGTCCTACGAGCAGTACTTC. The V call is TRBV5-5, the J call TRBJ2-7, with D tentatively TRBD1 (5 bases). V gave up 0 bases and J gave up 1 base, with 17 bases separating them. Germline CDR1 is SGHKS and CDR2 is YYEKEE (reference sequence). The CDR3 consists of 17 residues.

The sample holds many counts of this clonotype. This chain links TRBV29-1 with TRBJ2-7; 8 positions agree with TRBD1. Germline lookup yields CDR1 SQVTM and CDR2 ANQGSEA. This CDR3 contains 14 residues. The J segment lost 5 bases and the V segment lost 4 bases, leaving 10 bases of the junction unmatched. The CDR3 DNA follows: TGCAGCGTTGCCGGACAGGGAATAAAGGACGAGCAGTACTTC. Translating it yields CSVAGQGIKDEQYF.

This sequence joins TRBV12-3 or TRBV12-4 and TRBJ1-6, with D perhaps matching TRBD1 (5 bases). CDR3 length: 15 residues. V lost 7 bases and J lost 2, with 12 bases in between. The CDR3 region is CASTAGHTYNSPLHF. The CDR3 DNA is TGTGCCAGCACCGCCGGACATACCTATAATTCACCCCTCCACTTT.

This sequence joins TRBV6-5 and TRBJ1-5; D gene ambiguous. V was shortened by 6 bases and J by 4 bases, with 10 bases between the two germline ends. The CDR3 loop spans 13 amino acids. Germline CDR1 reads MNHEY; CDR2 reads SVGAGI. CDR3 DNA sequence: TGTGCCAGCAGGCCCGATGGGAATCAGCCCCAGCATTTT. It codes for CASRPDGNQPQHF.

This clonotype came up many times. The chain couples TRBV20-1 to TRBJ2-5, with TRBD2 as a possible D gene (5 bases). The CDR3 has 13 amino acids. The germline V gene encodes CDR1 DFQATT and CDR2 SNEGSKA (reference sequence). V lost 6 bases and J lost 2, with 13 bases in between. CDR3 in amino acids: CSAARTGQETQYF. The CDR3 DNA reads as TGCAGTGCCGCCAGGACGGGGCAAGAGACCCAGTACTTC.